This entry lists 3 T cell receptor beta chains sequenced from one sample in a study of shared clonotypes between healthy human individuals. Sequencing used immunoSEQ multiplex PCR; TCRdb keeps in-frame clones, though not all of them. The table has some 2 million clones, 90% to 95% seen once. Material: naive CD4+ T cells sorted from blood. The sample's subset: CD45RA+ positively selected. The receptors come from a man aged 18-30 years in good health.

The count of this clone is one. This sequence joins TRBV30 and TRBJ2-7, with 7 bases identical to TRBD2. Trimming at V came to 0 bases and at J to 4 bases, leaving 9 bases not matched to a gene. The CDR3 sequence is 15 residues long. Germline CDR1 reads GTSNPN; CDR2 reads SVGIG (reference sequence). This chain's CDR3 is CAWSVPSGKRYEQYF. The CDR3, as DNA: TGTGCCTGGAGTGTACCGAGCGGGAAGAGGTACGAGCAGTACTTC.

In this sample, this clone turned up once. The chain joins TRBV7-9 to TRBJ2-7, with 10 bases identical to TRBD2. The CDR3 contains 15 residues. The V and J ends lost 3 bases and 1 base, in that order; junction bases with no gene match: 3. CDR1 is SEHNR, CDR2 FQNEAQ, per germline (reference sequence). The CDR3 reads CASSFGTSASYEQYF. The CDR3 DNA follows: TGTGCCAGCAGCTTCGGGACTAGCGCATCCTACGAGCAGTACTTC.

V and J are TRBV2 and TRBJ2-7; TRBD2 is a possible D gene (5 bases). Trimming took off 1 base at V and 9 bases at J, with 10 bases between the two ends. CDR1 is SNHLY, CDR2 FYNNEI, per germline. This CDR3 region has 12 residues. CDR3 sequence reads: CASSEGLTGQYF. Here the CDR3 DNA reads TGTGCCAGCAGTGAAGGACTAACGGGGCAGTACTTC.